This T cell receptor beta chain was obtained from a study of identical twins' blood T cells (dated by TCRdb to the early 2010s). As for the study more broadly: The roughly 12 libraries, six for the alpha chain and six for the beta chain, together yielded 45 million to 50 million Illumina reads. Using next-generation sequencing, the study compared the TCR alpha and beta chain repertoires of three pairs of monozygous twins to assess how genetics influences repertoire formation.

The donors were six healthy women who made up three monozygous twin pairs. All three twin pairs had been reared together, and it was thought likely that the same infectious agents and vaccines had been met by these twin pairs. RNA was isolated from peripheral blood mononuclear cells and used to prepare TCR cDNA libraries. Sequences SQVTM (CDR1) and ANQGSEA (CDR2) are obtained from the germline V gene. V drops 2 bases and J drops 8 bases, leaving 13 bases in between. Taken from cysteine to phenylalanine, the CDR3 has 13 residues. Only the CDR3 part of the read is kept: 39 bases, read in frame from the first base. This clonotype was detected many times. Its antigen is still unknown. Base qualities were left out, and no much larger clone turns up one base away. The library was obtained by 5' RACE. The run used an Illumina Genome Analyzer IIx. To prepare the RNA-based TCR cDNA libraries, a previously described protocol was followed, with several modifications. To prevent cross-contamination, sample-specific barcodes were added to both ends of each TCR cDNA library during cDNA synthesis and amplification. The authors' analysis ran thus. Each individual had between about 95,000 and nearly 550,000 identified clonotypes, and each library contained roughly 2.2 to 4 million CDR3-containing reads. Reads carrying improper barcode index combinations were removed, after which the MiTCR software was used to build a cloneset for each library. While assembling CDR3 clonotypes, MiTCR corrected PCR and sequencing errors and either filtered or rescued low-quality reads. Artificial out-of-frame clonotypes were removed by being mapped to in-frame sequences, with one indel in the CDR3 allowed. Similarity of V and J gene usage between donors was measured as Jensen-Shannon divergence divided by mean entropy. TCRdb trimmed the raw reads at Q25, called clones with MiXCR and kept productive beta chains. Each record represents a unique CDR3 protein, reported with the most common genes and DNA among its rows. TCRdb, not the original authors, processed these V and J calls. The sample table contains about 370,000 distinct CDR3 sequences; only one count was recorded for about 28% of them. More than 5.5% of the sample belongs to the ten largest clones.

General conclusions and limits of the study: V gene usage, even among non-selected out-of-frame TCRbeta clonotypes, was reported to be markedly more similar within twin pairs than between unrelated donors. Among the most abundant TCRbeta clonotypes, each donor shared more CDR3 sequences with her twin than with unrelated donors. How many CDR3 clonotypes two donors shared depended mainly on the product of their cloneset sizes, and the twins did not clearly stray from this trend. Because the twins were reared together, environmental influences could not be excluded as an explanation for twin similarity. The study stated that the proposed role of the TCRalpha J segment in MHC recognition during thymic selection needs to be validated by independent studies.

Specimen: PBMCs. The rearranged chain carries TRBV29-1 and TRBJ2-1; the D gene lacks a confident call. The receptor was isolated from a woman aged 18-50 years in good health. In nucleotide form, the sequence is TGCAGCGTTGAATCTCCTCGAAGCTATGAGCAGTTCTTC. This gives the protein CSVESPRSYEQFF.